This TCR beta chain was captured in a study of cytomegalovirus exposure and HLA in healthy donors. About this clone itself: Its antigen is currently unknown.

The PCR made use of 60 Vbeta and 13 Jbeta primers. Generated by immunoSEQ multiplex PCR, the TCRdb table keeps only in-frame clones and is missing some. The sample includes around 75,000 clones, 76% of them seen just once. Findings of the study overall: Most TCR sequences were rare, but some public TCRs occurred in many donors. The authors judged a highly shared variant cluster likely a sequencing artifact.

V lost 0 bases to trimming and J lost 6 bases; unmatched junction nucleotides: 7. This CDR3 spans 16 amino acids. Germline CDR1 is LGHNA and CDR2 is YSLEER. This receptor was identified in a man aged 18 to 29 in good health and CMV-seronegative. The sample taken for sequencing was PBMCs. This chain links TRBV4-3 with TRBJ2-1; 8 bases agree with TRBD1. The CDR3 bases are TGCGCCAGCAGCCAAGATCCCAGGGGGCTGGTCAATGAGCAGTTCTTC. This gives the protein CASSQDPRGLVNEQFF.